What follows are 27 T cell receptor beta chains derived from one specimen sequenced in a study of blood T cell repertoires in COVID-19. Only in-frame clones appear in the TCRdb table, and some are missing; sequencing was by immunoSEQ multiplex PCR. The sample consists of over 250,000 clones, 91% of them appearing once. The material sequenced was peripheral blood. All receptors derive from a woman between 25 and 40 years old with COVID-19, enrolled during active disease.

Here the CDR3 reads CASSDSAGSGANVLTF. CDR3 DNA sequence: TGTGCCAGCAGTGACTCAGCGGGCTCTGGGGCCAACGTCCTGACTTTC. The J gene is TRBJ2-6, the V gene TRBV6-4, with D perhaps matching TRBD2 (6 bases). From germline, CDR1 is MRHNA and CDR2 SNTAGT. Trimming cost V 0 bases and J 0 bases, with 6 bases left between them. This CDR3 is 16 amino acids long.

This chain connects TRBV2 to TRBJ2-2, with 7 bases lining up with TRBD2. Germline V CDR1 and CDR2: SNHLY, FYNNEI. The CDR3 has 14 amino acids. Losses at the gene ends were 7 bases for V and 3 bases for J; bases not matched to a gene: 5. The CDR3 loop is CASTPSGHTGELFF. The CDR3 coding sequence is TGTGCCAGCACCCCTAGCGGACACACCGGGGAGCTGTTTTTT.

The rearrangement links TRBV5-4 to TRBJ2-1; possible D gene TRBD2, 6 bases. CDR1 is SGHNT, CDR2 YYREEE, per germline (reference sequence). The CDR3 consists of 15 residues. Between the trimmed V and J ends, which lost 1 base and 8 bases, there was a span of 16 bases. The CDR3 loop is CASSLRRGASDEQFF. CDR3 nucleotides: TGTGCCAGCAGCTTGAGGAGGGGTGCGAGTGATGAGCAGTTCTTC.

J is TRBJ1-4 and V is TRBV2, with 8 positions matching TRBD1. CDR3 size: 15 residues. The V and J ends lost 6 bases and 8 bases, in that order; junction bases with no gene match: 11. Germline V CDR1 and CDR2: SNHLY, FYNNEI. CDR3 in amino acids: CASRGPDRDGEKLFF. CDR3 nucleotides: TGTGCCAGCAGAGGCCCGGACAGGGATGGGGAAAAACTGTTTTTT.

The gene calls are TRBV2 and TRBJ2-5; 8 positions match TRBD1. The germline V gene has CDR1 SNHLY and CDR2 FYNNEI. Trimming removed 6 bases from V and 2 bases from J; junction bases left unmatched: 2. The CDR3 sequence is 13 residues long. CDR3 coding DNA: TGTGCCAGCAGCAACAGGGGGCAAGAGACCCAGTACTTC. Amino acids: CASSNRGQETQYF.

This chain links TRBV18 with TRBJ1-5, with 7 nucleotides matching TRBD1. This CDR3 spans 15 amino acids. CDR1 is KGHSH, CDR2 LQKENI, per germline. The trim removed 3 bases at V and 7 bases at J, leaving 9 bases unmatched. CDR3 in DNA: TGTGCCAGCTCACCCGAACGGACAGGAGGCCAGCCCCAGCATTTT. This gives the protein CASSPERTGGQPQHF.

CDR3 in amino acids: CASMGDAGGNQPQHF. CDR3 coding DNA: TGTGCCAGCATGGGGGACGCAGGGGGCAATCAGCCCCAGCATTTT. The chain recombines TRBV2 with TRBJ1-5, with a tentative D call TRBD1 (6 bases). Germline V gives CDR1 SNHLY, CDR2 FYNNEI. The CDR3 is made up of 15 amino acids. V was trimmed by 7 bases and J by 2 bases, leaving 15 bases between them.

The count of this clone is one. The chain's CDR3 is CSVAGEGYEQYF. The CDR3 DNA reads TGCAGCGTTGCGGGAGAAGGCTACGAGCAGTACTTC. The V gene is TRBV29-1, the J gene TRBJ2-7, with D possibly TRBD2 on 6 matching bases. Looked up from germline, CDR1 is SQVTM and CDR2 is ANQGSEA. The CDR3 consists of 12 residues. V lost 4 bases and J lost 3, with 10 bases in between.

At least ten counts were recorded for this clone. Here the CDR3 reads CASSQDRGNEQFF. The CDR3, as DNA: TGTGCCAGCAGCCAAGACAGGGGCAATGAGCAGTTCTTC. The rearrangement uses TRBV16 and TRBJ2-1; the match to TRBD1 covers 8 bases. Germline CDR1 and CDR2: KGHSY and FQNENV. With 2 bases clipped from V and 6 bases from J, the junction kept 0 bases outside the gene matches. CDR3 length equals 13 residues. The whole variable domain, filled in from reference TRBV16 and TRBJ2-1, reads GEEVAQTPKHLVRGEGQKAKLYCAPIKGHSYVFWYQQVLKNEFKFLISFQNENVFDETGMPKERFSAKCLPNSPCSLEIQATKLEDSAVYFCASSQDRGNEQFFGPGTRLTVL.

The rearrangement joins TRBV19 to TRBJ1-6; D is perhaps TRBD1 (5 bases). Deletions cut 2 bases from V and 7 bases from J, with 9 bases between. In germline, CDR1 is LNHDA, CDR2 SQIVND (reference sequence). The CDR3 sequence is 14 residues long. CDR3 nucleotide sequence: TGTGCCAGTAGTATAAGGGACTTCAATTCACCCCTCCACTTT. Translation: CASSIRDFNSPLHF.

This rearrangement joins TRBV2 to TRBJ1-6; D may be TRBD1 (5 bases). The CDR3 sequence is 12 residues long. Trimming removed 5 bases at V and 13 bases at J, with 12 bases between. Germline values: CDR1 SNHLY, CDR2 FYNNEI. The CDR3 protein is CASSSLGLPLHF. The CDR3 DNA is TGTGCCAGCAGTAGTTTGGGGCTTCCCCTCCACTTT.

The V and J genes are TRBV5-1 and TRBJ2-5; D unclear. Trimming removed 2 bases at V and 1 base at J, with 9 bases between. Germline lookup yields CDR1 SGHRS and CDR2 YFSETQ. There are 14 residues in the CDR3. CDR3 protein: CASSLLSSQETQYF. CDR3 nucleotide sequence: TGCGCCAGCAGCTTATTATCTAGCCAAGAGACCCAGTACTTC.

This chain links TRBV19 with TRBJ1-2, with a possible D match to TRBD1 (5 bases). The CDR3 contains 12 residues. From germline, CDR1 is LNHDA and CDR2 SQIVND (reference sequence). V lost 3 bases and J 6 bases, leaving 8 bases between the germline ends. The CDR3 region is CASSMDTHGYTF. Here the CDR3 DNA reads TGTGCCAGTAGTATGGACACCCATGGCTACACCTTC.

The chain has TRBV7-8 and TRBJ2-2; D is possibly TRBD1 (6 bases). Germline V CDR1 and CDR2: SGHVS, FQNEAQ. CDR3 length equals 16 residues. Trimming took off 2 bases at V and 6 bases at J, with 16 bases between the two ends. The DNA for the CDR3 is TGTGCCAGCAGCTTATTCGCGACAGGAGTTGCCGGGGAGCTGTTTTTT. Translation: CASSLFATGVAGELFF.

This chain's CDR3 is CASSQGGVPIGGEAFF. The CDR3 DNA reads as TGTGCCAGCAGCCAAGGGGGGGTCCCCATTGGTGGTGAAGCTTTCTTT. The rearrangement joins TRBV4-2 to TRBJ1-1, with D perhaps TRBD1 (5 bases). The CDR3 has 16 residues. V lost 1 base and J lost 7, with 19 bases in between. CDR1 and CDR2 from the germline V gene are LGHNA and YNFKEQ.

The chain employs TRBV5-6 and TRBJ2-7; D possibly corresponds to TRBD1 (6 bases). The ends were cut back, 4 bases at V and 7 bases at J, with 15 bases in the middle. The CDR3 has 13 residues. The germline V gene has CDR1 SGHDT and CDR2 YYEEEE. CDR3 nucleotides: TGTGCCAGCAGCCTCCGAAGGGGGAATGAGCAGTACTTC. Its translation is CASSLRRGNEQYF.

This chain links TRBV11-2 with TRBJ2-5; maybe TRBD2 (5 bases). The germline V gene encodes CDR1 SGHAT and CDR2 FQNNGV. The CDR3 is 14 residues long. V was pared by 4 bases and J by 1 base, with 10 bases between. The CDR3 loop is CASSSPGTQETQYF. Written as DNA, the CDR3 is TGTGCCAGCAGCTCTCCGGGAACCCAAGAGACCCAGTACTTC.

The gene calls are TRBV24-1 and TRBJ2-1, with TRBD2 identical over 10 bases. The germline CDR1 and CDR2 sequences are KGHDR and SFDVKD. This CDR3 is 14 amino acids long. V lost 4 bases and J lost 15; bases outside the gene matches: 11. The CDR3 region is CATSDLAGDSTWFF. CDR3 nucleotides: TGTGCCACCAGTGACCTAGCGGGAGACAGTACGTGGTTCTTC.

In DNA, the CDR3 is TGTGCCAGCAGCTCGGACAGTCCCTATAATTCACCCCTCCACTTT. It specifies CASSSDSPYNSPLHF. V gene TRBV27 combines with J gene TRBJ1-6, with a possible D match to TRBD1 (6 bases). Trimming left V 6 bases short and J 2 bases short, with 11 bases between. Germline CDR1 MNHEY, CDR2 SMNVEV (reference sequence). The CDR3 spans 15 residues.

V gene TRBV27 combines with J gene TRBJ2-5; TRBD1 agrees at 10 bases. This CDR3 comprises 15 residues. Germline V gene lookup returns CDR1 MNHEY and CDR2 SMNVEV (reference sequence). The V gene end was trimmed by 4 bases and the J gene end by 4 bases; junction bases not matched to a gene: 6. CDR3 in DNA: TGTGCCAGCAGTTCTCGACAGGGGGCTGGAGAGACCCAGTACTTC. Its protein is CASSSRQGAGETQYF.

V usage is TRBV29-1 and J usage is TRBJ1-5; D might be TRBD1 (5 bases). V gave up 4 bases and J gave up 6 bases, with 13 bases separating them. This CDR3 has 13 amino acids. Germline values: CDR1 SQVTM, CDR2 ANQGSEA. The CDR3 loop reads CSVAWGSSQPQHF. In nucleotides, the CDR3 is TGCAGCGTTGCCTGGGGCTCGAGTCAGCCCCAGCATTTT.

The chain couples TRBV10-3 to TRBJ1-6; perhaps TRBD1 as D (5 bases). V lost 3 bases to trimming and J lost 7 bases, with 10 bases between them. CDR1 is ENHRY, CDR2 SYGVKD, per germline. The CDR3 is 14 amino acids. The CDR3 spells CAISDIGVNSPLHF. In DNA, the CDR3 is TGTGCCATCAGTGATATAGGGGTGAATTCACCCCTCCACTTT.

This rearrangement joins TRBV5-4 to TRBJ1-3; possible D gene TRBD1, 5 bases. Germline CDR1 reads SGHNT; CDR2 reads YYREEE (reference sequence). V was shortened by 4 bases and J by 0 bases, with 11 bases between the two germline ends. The CDR3 has 15 amino acids. CDR3 DNA sequence: TGTGCCAGCAGCATTCAGGGTTTCTCTGGAAACACCATATATTTT. It specifies CASSIQGFSGNTIYF.

Concerning this clone itself: The same CDR3 also results from other DNA sequences found in this sample. The chain couples TRBV18 to TRBJ2-6; 7 nucleotides match TRBD1. The germline CDR1 and CDR2 sequences are KGHSH and LQKENI. Germline trimming cut 2 bases from V and 2 bases from J; bases unmatched to any gene: 0. This CDR3 is 15 amino acids long. This chain's CDR3 is CASSPDRAGANVLTF. The CDR3, as DNA: TGTGCCAGCTCACCAGACAGGGCTGGGGCCAACGTCCTGACTTTC.

This chain uses TRBV10-3 with TRBJ1-2; D may be TRBD1 (6 bases). V lost 10 bases and J 0 bases, leaving 18 bases between the germline ends. The CDR3 extends over 15 amino acids. Germline loops: CDR1 ENHRY, CDR2 SYGVKD. DNA of the CDR3: TGTGCCACCACCCCGCAGGGGAATTCTAACTATGGCTACACCTTC. Translation: CATTPQGNSNYGYTF.

This clone was observed a single time. The chain carries TRBV30 and TRBJ1-5; TRBD1 aligns across 7 bases. Germline lookup yields CDR1 GTSNPN and CDR2 SVGIG (reference sequence). The V segment lost 1 base and the J segment 11 bases; nucleotides outside the gene matches: 11. There are 14 residues in the CDR3. CDR3 loop: CAWSALTGSTSQHF. CDR3 nucleotide sequence: TGTGCCTGGAGTGCCCTGACAGGGTCCACGTCCCAGCATTTT.

The gene calls are TRBV2 and TRBJ2-7; perhaps TRBD1 as D (6 bases). The CDR3 totals 13 residues. Germline CDR1 reads SNHLY; CDR2 reads FYNNEI. V lost 6 bases, J lost 7 bases, and 16 bases lay in between. The CDR3 protein is CASSPQGFGEQYF. CDR3 sequence (DNA): TGTGCCAGCAGCCCACAGGGATTTGGGGAGCAGTACTTC.